This is a list of T cell receptor beta chains from one sample in a study of beta chain features in type 1 diabetes. Assay: immunoSEQ multiplex PCR; the TCRdb copy retains only in-frame clones and omits some. Of a few hundred thousand clones in the sample, roughly 20% were seen once. Sample: naive CD4+ T cells from blood. The receptors shown here come from a woman between 35 and 50 years old with type 1 diabetes. Each CDR3 is given with its conserved first and last residue. The order of the fields is J gene, D gene, clone size, V gene, CDR3 protein, CDR3 DNA. D genes are given only for firm matches. Some rows mark clone size as missing; the rest say once, few, many or name a class of expanded clone.

J gene: TRBJ2-1
D gene: TRBD2
clone size: few
V gene: TRBV19
CDR3 protein: CASSFSGSSYNEQFF
CDR3 DNA: TGTGCCAGTAGTTTTAGCGGGAGCTCCTACAATGAGCAGTTCTTC

J gene: TRBJ2-3
D gene: TRBD2
clone size: few
V gene: TRBV9
CDR3 protein: CASSARVSGDLTDTQYF
CDR3 DNA: TGTGCCAGCAGCGCCCGTGTTAGCGGGGACCTCACAGATACGCAGTATTTT

J gene: TRBJ2-3
D gene: -
clone size: -
V gene: TRBV2
CDR3 protein: CASSEGSGGDTQYF
CDR3 DNA: TGTGCCAGCAGTGAGGGTAGCGGTGGAGATACGCAGTATTTT

J gene: TRBJ2-1
D gene: TRBD2
clone size: -
V gene: TRBV28
CDR3 protein: CASSQFSSAGAHTYNEQFF
CDR3 DNA: TGTGCCAGCAGCCAATTCTCCTCAGCGGGAGCCCATACCTACAATGAGCAGTTCTTC

J gene: TRBJ2-7
D gene: -
clone size: few
V gene: TRBV5-4
CDR3 protein: CASSLDRRAYEQYF
CDR3 DNA: TGTGCCAGCAGCTTGGACAGACGTGCCTACGAGCAGTACTTC

J gene: TRBJ1-1
D gene: -
clone size: few
V gene: TRBV6-5
CDR3 protein: CASSSGFTEAFF
CDR3 DNA: TGTGCCAGCAGTTCAGGGTTCACTGAAGCTTTCTTT

J gene: TRBJ2-1
D gene: -
clone size: -
V gene: TRBV2
CDR3 protein: CASSEGLGGEPFF
CDR3 DNA: TGTGCCAGCAGTGAAGGGTTAGGAGGAGAGCCGTTCTTC

J gene: TRBJ2-2
D gene: -
clone size: few
V gene: TRBV7-9
CDR3 protein: CASSSGTNTGELFF
CDR3 DNA: TGTGCCAGCAGTTCCGGGACTAACACCGGGGAGCTGTTTTTT

J gene: TRBJ1-5
D gene: -
clone size: few
V gene: TRBV9
CDR3 protein: CASSGPEGNQPQHF
CDR3 DNA: TGTGCCAGCAGCGGCCCGGAGGGCAATCAGCCCCAGCATTTT

J gene: TRBJ2-1
D gene: TRBD2
clone size: -
V gene: TRBV4-2
CDR3 protein: CASSPGLAGGQEQFF
CDR3 DNA: TGTGCCAGCAGCCCAGGACTAGCGGGAGGGCAAGAGCAGTTCTTC

J gene: TRBJ2-7
D gene: -
clone size: few
V gene: TRBV6-5
CDR3 protein: CASSPSLHEQYF
CDR3 DNA: TGTGCCAGCAGTCCCTCTCTCCACGAGCAGTACTTC

J gene: TRBJ1-1
D gene: TRBD1
clone size: few
V gene: TRBV6-5
CDR3 protein: CASLRTGFTEAFF
CDR3 DNA: TGTGCCAGTTTGAGGACAGGGTTCACTGAAGCTTTCTTT

J gene: TRBJ2-3
D gene: TRBD2
clone size: -
V gene: TRBV7-9
CDR3 protein: CASSPGLATDTQYF
CDR3 DNA: TGTGCCAGCAGCCCCGGACTAGCTACAGATACGCAGTATTTT

J gene: TRBJ1-2
D gene: -
clone size: -
V gene: TRBV4-1
CDR3 protein: CASSPRPPGEGDYGYTF
CDR3 DNA: TGCGCCAGCAGCCCGAGACCTCCAGGGGAGGGGGACTATGGCTACACCTTC

J gene: TRBJ2-5
D gene: TRBD2
clone size: -
V gene: TRBV4-3
CDR3 protein: CASSLTGTSGETQYF
CDR3 DNA: TGCGCCAGCAGCTTAACGGGGACTAGCGGGGAGACCCAGTACTTC

J gene: TRBJ1-1
D gene: -
clone size: few
V gene: TRBV7-3
CDR3 protein: CASSFAGGNTEAFF
CDR3 DNA: TGTGCCAGCAGCTTTGCCGGCGGGAACACTGAAGCTTTCTTT

J gene: TRBJ2-3
D gene: TRBD2
clone size: -
V gene: TRBV18
CDR3 protein: CASSPPRLAGVDTQYF
CDR3 DNA: TGTGCCAGCTCACCACCGCGACTAGCGGGAGTAGATACGCAGTATTTT

J gene: TRBJ1-6
D gene: -
clone size: few
V gene: TRBV7-6
CDR3 protein: CASSPSGPPFPLHF
CDR3 DNA: TGTGCCAGCAGCCCGTCAGGGCCGCCATTCCCCCTCCACTTT

J gene: TRBJ1-5
D gene: -
clone size: few
V gene: TRBV29-1
CDR3 protein: CSVEGGDDHRHF
CDR3 DNA: TGCAGCGTTGAAGGGGGGGACGACCACCGGCATTTT

J gene: TRBJ2-4
D gene: -
clone size: -
V gene: TRBV30
CDR3 protein: CAQWGGSGDIQYF
CDR3 DNA: TGTGCCCAATGGGGCGGCAGTGGAGACATTCAGTACTTC

J gene: TRBJ2-7
D gene: TRBD2
clone size: -
V gene: TRBV6-5
CDR3 protein: CASSQAGGPYEQYF
CDR3 DNA: TGTGCCAGCAGTCAAGCGGGAGGGCCCTACGAGCAGTACTTC

J gene: TRBJ1-6
D gene: -
clone size: -
V gene: TRBV5-1
CDR3 protein: CASSLAAGLNSPLHF
CDR3 DNA: TGCGCCAGCAGCTTGGCAGCAGGCCTCAATTCACCCCTCCACTTT

J gene: TRBJ2-1
D gene: TRBD2
clone size: -
V gene: TRBV7-2
CDR3 protein: CASTPRGREGQNEQFF
CDR3 DNA: TGTGCCAGCACCCCCCGGGGGCGGGAGGGCCAGAATGAGCAGTTCTTC

J gene: TRBJ1-1
D gene: -
clone size: -
V gene: TRBV30
CDR3 protein: CAWTKNTEAFF
CDR3 DNA: TGTGCCTGGACCAAGAACACTGAAGCTTTCTTT

J gene: TRBJ1-6
D gene: -
clone size: -
V gene: TRBV25-1
CDR3 protein: CASSEEGGVGNSPLHF
CDR3 DNA: TGTGCCAGCAGTGAAGAGGGAGGGGTAGGGAATTCACCCCTCCACTTT

J gene: TRBJ2-1
D gene: TRBD2
clone size: few
V gene: TRBV13
CDR3 protein: CASSLREGGSYNEQFF
CDR3 DNA: TGTGCCAGCAGCTTACGGGAGGGGGGATCCTACAATGAGCAGTTCTTC

J gene: TRBJ1-6
D gene: -
clone size: -
V gene: TRBV6-5
CDR3 protein: CASSKQGSNSPLHF
CDR3 DNA: TGTGCCAGCAGTAAACAGGGATCTAATTCACCCCTCCACTTT

J gene: TRBJ2-2
D gene: -
clone size: few
V gene: TRBV23-1
CDR3 protein: CASSQSHDRNTGELFF
CDR3 DNA: TGCGCCAGCAGTCAATCCCACGACAGAAACACCGGGGAGCTGTTTTTT

J gene: TRBJ2-3
D gene: -
clone size: few
V gene: TRBV4-3
CDR3 protein: CASSPLFSGGGTDTQYF
CDR3 DNA: TGCGCCAGCAGCCCTCTTTTCAGCGGAGGGGGCACAGATACGCAGTATTTT

J gene: TRBJ2-5
D gene: -
clone size: -
V gene: TRBV28
CDR3 protein: CASSLYAPGVGRGETQYF
CDR3 DNA: TGTGCCAGCAGTTTATACGCCCCGGGGGTTGGGAGAGGGGAGACCCAGTACTTC

J gene: TRBJ1-1
D gene: TRBD1
clone size: few
V gene: TRBV4-1
CDR3 protein: CASSHDRGEAFF
CDR3 DNA: TGCGCCAGCAGCCATGACAGGGGTGAAGCTTTCTTT

J gene: TRBJ2-3
D gene: -
clone size: -
V gene: TRBV25-1
CDR3 protein: CASRGPGDTQYF
CDR3 DNA: TGTGCCAGCCGAGGGCCGGGGGATACGCAGTATTTT

J gene: TRBJ2-1
D gene: -
clone size: -
V gene: TRBV27
CDR3 protein: CASKQRAGLSYNEQFF
CDR3 DNA: TGTGCCAGCAAGCAGCGAGCGGGCCTCTCCTACAATGAGCAGTTCTTC

J gene: TRBJ1-4
D gene: -
clone size: few
V gene: TRBV6-5
CDR3 protein: CASSYQTGSNEKLFF
CDR3 DNA: TGTGCCAGCAGTTACCAAACTGGTTCTAATGAAAAACTGTTTTTT

J gene: TRBJ1-2
D gene: TRBD1
clone size: -
V gene: TRBV19
CDR3 protein: CASRTGTESGYTF
CDR3 DNA: TGTGCCAGTAGAACCGGGACAGAGTCGGGCTACACCTTC

J gene: TRBJ2-5
D gene: -
clone size: few
V gene: TRBV13
CDR3 protein: CASSLNGETQYF
CDR3 DNA: TGTGCCAGCAGCTTAAACGGGGAGACCCAGTACTTC

J gene: TRBJ1-5
D gene: TRBD1
clone size: -
V gene: TRBV7-2
CDR3 protein: CASSLVQGSNQPQHF
CDR3 DNA: TGTGCCAGCAGCTTAGTACAGGGGAGCAATCAGCCCCAGCATTTT

J gene: TRBJ1-5
D gene: TRBD1
clone size: few
V gene: TRBV28
CDR3 protein: CASLPGQYNQPQHF
CDR3 DNA: TGTGCCAGCTTGCCGGGACAGTACAATCAGCCCCAGCATTTT

J gene: TRBJ2-7
D gene: -
clone size: few
V gene: TRBV28
CDR3 protein: CASSLWGNQGNHEQYF
CDR3 DNA: TGTGCCAGCAGTTTATGGGGGAATCAGGGGAACCACGAGCAGTACTTC

J gene: TRBJ2-4
D gene: -
clone size: few
V gene: TRBV5-4
CDR3 protein: CASSLSGTKNIQYF
CDR3 DNA: TGTGCCAGCAGCTTGTCCGGGACCAAAAACATTCAGTACTTC

J gene: TRBJ1-1
D gene: TRBD1
clone size: -
V gene: TRBV4-2
CDR3 protein: CASSQDHRTGGIAFF
CDR3 DNA: TGTGCCAGCAGCCAAGATCATCGGACAGGGGGGATCGCTTTCTTT

J gene: TRBJ1-5
D gene: -
clone size: -
V gene: TRBV7-2
CDR3 protein: CASRRGWGSNQPQHF
CDR3 DNA: TGTGCCAGCAGGCGGGGCTGGGGGAGCAATCAGCCCCAGCATTTT

J gene: TRBJ2-7
D gene: TRBD1
clone size: -
V gene: TRBV18
CDR3 protein: CASSPRDSPYEQYF
CDR3 DNA: TGTGCCAGCTCACCCCGGGACAGTCCCTACGAGCAGTACTTC

J gene: TRBJ1-2
D gene: -
clone size: -
V gene: TRBV9
CDR3 protein: CASSQSTGRDGYTF
CDR3 DNA: TGTGCCAGCAGCCAAAGTACAGGTCGAGACGGCTACACCTTC

J gene: TRBJ2-2
D gene: -
clone size: -
V gene: TRBV2
CDR3 protein: CASLPQTSNTGELFF
CDR3 DNA: TGTGCCAGCCTTCCCCAGACATCGAACACCGGGGAGCTGTTTTTT

J gene: TRBJ1-2
D gene: -
clone size: -
V gene: TRBV21-1
CDR3 protein: CASSKSPYVGYTF
CDR3 DNA: TGTGCCAGCAGCAAATCCCCTTATGTTGGCTACACCTTC

J gene: TRBJ2-1
D gene: -
clone size: -
V gene: TRBV15
CDR3 protein: CATSRDQGRQFF
CDR3 DNA: TGTGCCACCAGCAGAGATCAGGGAAGACAGTTCTTC

J gene: TRBJ2-1
D gene: -
clone size: -
V gene: TRBV27
CDR3 protein: CAAKGTPRGNEQFF
CDR3 DNA: TGTGCCGCCAAAGGGACCCCCAGGGGCAATGAGCAGTTCTTC

J gene: TRBJ1-2
D gene: TRBD1
clone size: few
V gene: TRBV4-1
CDR3 protein: CASSPRDSINYGYTF
CDR3 DNA: TGCGCCAGCAGCCCTCGGGACAGCATTAACTATGGCTACACCTTC

J gene: TRBJ2-7
D gene: TRBD1
clone size: few
V gene: TRBV6-6
CDR3 protein: CASRDRVYEQYF
CDR3 DNA: TGTGCCAGCCGGGACAGGGTGTACGAGCAGTACTTC

J gene: TRBJ2-6
D gene: TRBD1
clone size: -
V gene: TRBV5-8
CDR3 protein: CASSFRTGAGANVLTF
CDR3 DNA: TGTGCCAGCAGCTTCCGAACAGGGGCTGGGGCCAACGTCCTGACTTTC

J gene: TRBJ1-4
D gene: TRBD1
clone size: -
V gene: TRBV15
CDR3 protein: CATSRARTGNEKLFF
CDR3 DNA: TGTGCCACCAGCAGAGCCCGGACAGGGAATGAAAAACTGTTTTTT

J gene: TRBJ2-7
D gene: TRBD2
clone size: few
V gene: TRBV19
CDR3 protein: CASSRTSGTYEQYF
CDR3 DNA: TGTGCCAGTAGTAGGACTAGCGGAACCTACGAGCAGTACTTC